Below are 14 T cell receptor beta chains sequenced from a single sample in a study of control samples from healthy donors and cancer patients. Here immunoSEQ multiplex PCR was the method, and the copy in TCRdb shows in-frame clones only, minus some. The data contain around 180,000 clones, approximately 86% of them singletons. Input material: blood. The receptors stem from a woman aged 25-40 years in good health.

The rearrangement joins TRBV19 to TRBJ1-2; D is unresolved. The CDR3 consists of 14 residues. Germline CDR1 reads LNHDA; CDR2 reads SQIVND (reference sequence). V was pared by 5 bases and J by 1 base, with 11 bases between. CDR3 nucleotide sequence: TGTGCCAGTAGTCGCACACCAGTTAACTATGGCTACACCTTC. Translating gives CASSRTPVNYGYTF.

The chain uses TRBV7-2 and TRBJ2-3; 7 bases fit TRBD2. Trimming at V came to 5 bases and at J to 5 bases, leaving 16 bases not matched to a gene. The CDR3 runs to 17 residues. The germline gives CDR1 SGHTA, CDR2 FQGNSA. CDR3 nucleotides: TGTGCCAGCAGCCCTAGAGCAGGGAGGGGTCGTGGAGATACGCAGTATTTT. Its translation: CASSPRAGRGRGDTQYF.

The chain carries TRBV9 and TRBJ2-3; 10 nucleotides match TRBD2. The CDR3 has 16 amino acids. Germline V gene sequence: CDR1 SGDLS, CDR2 YYNGEE. V gave up 0 bases and J gave up 6 bases; unmatched junction bases: 7. In nucleotides, the CDR3 is TGTGCCAGCAGCGTAGAACTAGCGGGGCTCGCGGATACGCAGTATTTT. It codes for CASSVELAGLADTQYF.

The rearrangement joins TRBV10-2 to TRBJ2-5; the D is unclear. The V end lost 8 bases, the J end lost 2 bases, and 9 bases lay between the germline ends. The CDR3 has 12 residues. Germline V gene lookup returns CDR1 WSHSY and CDR2 SAAADI. CDR3 DNA sequence: TGCGCCAGCGGGCAGATACAAGAGACCCAGTACTTC. The encoded protein is CASGQIQETQYF.

Comments on this clone: Other DNA sequences of this sample code for an identical CDR3. The rearrangement uses TRBV18 and TRBJ2-5; unclear D gene. V gave up 0 bases and J gave up 4 bases, with 3 bases separating them. Germline V CDR1 and CDR2: KGHSH, LQKENI. CDR3 length equals 12 residues. DNA of the CDR3: TGTGCCAGCTCACCACCGGGAGAGACCCAGTACTTC. As protein: CASSPPGETQYF.

V and J are TRBV10-3 and TRBJ1-5; D is possibly TRBD1 (5 bases). The germline V and J ends were trimmed by 5 bases and 7 bases, with 15 bases remaining between them. Germline lookup yields CDR1 ENHRY and CDR2 SYGVKD. The CDR3 is made up of 14 amino acids. The CDR3 loop reads CAISRDPGGQPQHF. In nucleotides, the CDR3 is TGTGCCATCAGTAGGGACCCGGGAGGGCAGCCCCAGCATTTT.

The chain recombines TRBV6-5 with TRBJ2-7; the match to TRBD1 covers 10 bases. CDR1 and CDR2 from the germline V gene are MNHEY and SVGAGI. J lost 3 bases, V lost 10 bases, and 3 bases had no gene match. The CDR3 contains 12 residues. The CDR3 coding sequence is TGTGCCACCCGGGACAGGGGCTACGAGCAGTACTTC. Translation: CATRDRGYEQYF.

This clone has just one count. J is TRBJ1-1 and V is TRBV4-1, with D hard to call. Looked up from germline, CDR1 is MGHRA and CDR2 is YSYEKL. Trimming pared 0 bases from V and 1 base from J, leaving 9 bases between. There are 15 residues in the CDR3. This chain's CDR3 is CASSQDRLGNTEAFF. DNA of the CDR3: TGCGCCAGCAGCCAAGATCGTTTGGGGAACACTGAAGCTTTCTTT.

The rearrangement joins TRBV21-1 to TRBJ2-7; the listed D gene, TRBD1, was not tested against the DNA. TRBV21-1 is given as a pseudogene. The CDR3 contains 13 residues. This CDR3 reads CASSKVGRYEQYV. CDR3 DNA sequence: TGTGCCAGCAGCAAAGTGGGCAGATACGAGCAGTACGTC.

V gene TRBV28 combines with J gene TRBJ1-2, with a weak D call TRBD1 (5 bases). Between the trimmed V and J ends, which lost 5 bases and 6 bases, there was a span of 13 bases. The CDR3 contains 13 residues. Germline CDR1 and CDR2: MDHEN and SYDVKM. In nucleotides, the CDR3 is TGTGCCAGCAGTACCCGGGACCGAAATGGCTACACCTTC. It codes for CASSTRDRNGYTF.

The chain uses TRBV5-1 and TRBJ1-1; D is ambiguous. The CDR3 is 16 residues long. V lost 0 bases and J 2 bases, leaving 14 bases between the germline ends. Germline CDR1 reads SGHRS; CDR2 reads YFSETQ. DNA for the CDR3: TGCGCCAGCAGCTTGGGAGATACGGGGATCAACACTGAAGCTTTCTTT. As protein: CASSLGDTGINTEAFF.

V is TRBV18 and J is TRBJ1-1; tentatively, D is TRBD1 (6 bases). This CDR3 region has 14 residues. CDR1 KGHSH and CDR2 LQKENI come from the germline V gene. V dropped 3 bases and J dropped 3 bases, with 11 bases sitting between them. CDR3: CASSPSTGDTEAFF. The CDR3 region has the DNA TGTGCCAGCTCACCCTCGACAGGAGACACTGAAGCTTTCTTT.

The chain couples TRBV9 to TRBJ1-2; TRBD1 might be the D (5 bases). The V gene lost 2 bases and the J gene lost 3 bases, with 11 bases spanning the gap. The germline gives CDR1 SGDLS, CDR2 YYNGEE. The CDR3 spans 14 residues. The CDR3 DNA is TGTGCCAGCAGCGTTTCAGGGCCTGACTATGGCTACACCTTC. Its protein product is CASSVSGPDYGYTF. The complete variable domain, with remaining parts taken from reference TRBV9 and TRBJ1-2, reads DSGVTQTPKHLITATGQRVTLRCSPRSGDLSVYWYQQSLDQGLQFLIQYYNGEERAKGNILERFSAQQFPDLHSELNLSSLELGDSALYFCASSVSGPDYGYTFGSGTRLTVV.

This chain connects TRBV6-4 to TRBJ2-5, with TRBD2 identical over 7 bases. With 6 bases clipped from V and 5 bases from J, the junction kept 12 bases outside the gene matches. This CDR3 comprises 15 residues. Germline CDR1 reads MRHNA; CDR2 reads SNTAGT. CDR3 loop: CASSPNMGGEETQYF. The CDR3 DNA reads as TGTGCCAGCAGCCCAAACATGGGGGGGGAGGAGACCCAGTACTTC.